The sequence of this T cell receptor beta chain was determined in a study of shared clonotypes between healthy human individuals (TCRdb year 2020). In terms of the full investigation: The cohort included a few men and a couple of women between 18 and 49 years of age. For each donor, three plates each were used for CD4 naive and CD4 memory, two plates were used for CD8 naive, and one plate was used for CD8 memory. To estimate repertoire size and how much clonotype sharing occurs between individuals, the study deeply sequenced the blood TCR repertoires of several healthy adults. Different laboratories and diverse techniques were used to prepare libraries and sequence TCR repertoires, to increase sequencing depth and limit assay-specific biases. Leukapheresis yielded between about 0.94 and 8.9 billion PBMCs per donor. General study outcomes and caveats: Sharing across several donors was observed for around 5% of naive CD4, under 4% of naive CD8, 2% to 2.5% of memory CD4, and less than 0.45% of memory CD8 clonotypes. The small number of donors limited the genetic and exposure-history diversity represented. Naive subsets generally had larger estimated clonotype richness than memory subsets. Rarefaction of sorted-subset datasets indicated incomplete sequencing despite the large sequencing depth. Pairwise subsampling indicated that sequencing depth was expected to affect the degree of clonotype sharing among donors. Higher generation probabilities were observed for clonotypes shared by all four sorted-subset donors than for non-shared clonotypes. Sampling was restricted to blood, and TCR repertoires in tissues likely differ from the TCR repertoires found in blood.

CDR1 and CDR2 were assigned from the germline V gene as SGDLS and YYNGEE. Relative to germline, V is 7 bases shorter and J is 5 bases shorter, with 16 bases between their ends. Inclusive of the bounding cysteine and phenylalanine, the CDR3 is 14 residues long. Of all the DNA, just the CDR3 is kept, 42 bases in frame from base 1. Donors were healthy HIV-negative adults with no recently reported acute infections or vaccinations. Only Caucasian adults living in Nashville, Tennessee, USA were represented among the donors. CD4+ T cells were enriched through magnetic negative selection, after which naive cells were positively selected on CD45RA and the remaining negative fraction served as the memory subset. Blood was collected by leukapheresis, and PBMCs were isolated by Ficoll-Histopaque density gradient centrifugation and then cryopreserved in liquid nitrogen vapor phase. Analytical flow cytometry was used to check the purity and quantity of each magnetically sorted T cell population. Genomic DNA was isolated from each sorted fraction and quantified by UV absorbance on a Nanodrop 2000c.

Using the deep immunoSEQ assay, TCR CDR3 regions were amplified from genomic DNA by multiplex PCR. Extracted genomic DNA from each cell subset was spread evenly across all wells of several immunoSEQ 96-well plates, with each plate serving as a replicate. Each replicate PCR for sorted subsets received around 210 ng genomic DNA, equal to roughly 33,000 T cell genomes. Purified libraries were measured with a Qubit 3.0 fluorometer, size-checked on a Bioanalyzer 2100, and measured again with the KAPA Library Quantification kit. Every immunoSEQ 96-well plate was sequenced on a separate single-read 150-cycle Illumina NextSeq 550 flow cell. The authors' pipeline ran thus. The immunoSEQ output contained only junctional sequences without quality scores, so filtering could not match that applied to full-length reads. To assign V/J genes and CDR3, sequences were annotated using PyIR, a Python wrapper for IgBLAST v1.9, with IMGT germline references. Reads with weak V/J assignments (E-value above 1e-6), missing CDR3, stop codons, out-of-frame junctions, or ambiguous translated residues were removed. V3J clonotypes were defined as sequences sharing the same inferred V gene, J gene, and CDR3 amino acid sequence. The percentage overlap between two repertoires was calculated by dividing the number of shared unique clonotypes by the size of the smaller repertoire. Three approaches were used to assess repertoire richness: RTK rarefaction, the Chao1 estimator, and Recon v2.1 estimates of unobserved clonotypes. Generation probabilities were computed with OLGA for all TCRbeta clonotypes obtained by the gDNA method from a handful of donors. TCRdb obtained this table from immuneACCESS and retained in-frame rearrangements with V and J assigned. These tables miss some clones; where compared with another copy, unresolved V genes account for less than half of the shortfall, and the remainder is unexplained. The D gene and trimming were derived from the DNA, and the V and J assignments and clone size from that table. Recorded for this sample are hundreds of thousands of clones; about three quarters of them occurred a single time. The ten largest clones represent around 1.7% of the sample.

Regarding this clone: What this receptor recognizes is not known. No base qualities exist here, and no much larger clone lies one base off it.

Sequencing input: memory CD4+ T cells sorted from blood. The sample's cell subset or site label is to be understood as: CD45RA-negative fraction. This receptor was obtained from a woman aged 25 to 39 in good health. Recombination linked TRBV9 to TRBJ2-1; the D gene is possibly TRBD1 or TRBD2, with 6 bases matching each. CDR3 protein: CASGVAGQNNEQFF. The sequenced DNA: TGTGCCAGCGGAGTCGCGGGACAAAACAATGAGCAGTTCTTC. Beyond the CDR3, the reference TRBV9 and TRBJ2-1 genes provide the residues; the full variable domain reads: DSGVTQTPKHLITATGQRVTLRCSPRSGDLSVYWYQQSLDQGLQFLIQYYNGEERAKGNILERFSAQQFPDLHSELNLSSLELGDSALYFCASGVAGQNNEQFFGPGTRLTVL.